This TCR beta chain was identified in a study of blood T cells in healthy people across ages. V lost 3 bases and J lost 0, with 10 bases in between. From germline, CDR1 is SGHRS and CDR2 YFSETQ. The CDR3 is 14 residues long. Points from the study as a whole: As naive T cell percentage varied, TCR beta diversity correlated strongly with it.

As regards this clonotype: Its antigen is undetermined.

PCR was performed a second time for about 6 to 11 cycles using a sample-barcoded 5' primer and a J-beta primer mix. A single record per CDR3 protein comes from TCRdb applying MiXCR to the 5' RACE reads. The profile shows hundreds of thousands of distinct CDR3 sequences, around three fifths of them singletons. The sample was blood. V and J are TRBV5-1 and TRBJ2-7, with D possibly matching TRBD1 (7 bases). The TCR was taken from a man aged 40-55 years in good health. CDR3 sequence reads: CASSWRDSSYEQYF. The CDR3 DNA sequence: TGCGCCAGCAGCTGGCGGGACAGCTCCTACGAGCAGTACTTC.